The subject of this entry is one T cell receptor (beta chain). What it binds is unknown. This sample was included in a study of T cell responses to AZD1222 COVID-19 vaccine. About the study: Combined were second doses at about 4 or about 12 weeks.

Using immunoSEQ multiplex PCR, the repertoire was profiled, and TCRdb retains in-frame clones only, with some absent. The repertoire holds some 100,000 clones, with roughly nine tenths as singletons. The CDR3 covers 16 residues. Between the trimmed V and J ends, which lost 0 bases and 7 bases, there was a span of 17 bases. Looked up from germline, CDR1 is SGHRS and CDR2 is YFSETQ. The study's findings and limits: The reported proportion of spike-specific TCRs targeting unmutated variant regions was nearly half. Most donors were white British and more were female, and clonal diversity was possibly underestimated.

The source is an adult in good health. The input for sequencing was peripheral blood, taken on day 0 of AZD1222 vaccination. The chain is built from TRBV5-1 and TRBJ2-1; D tentatively reads TRBD1 or TRBD2 (5 bases each). In DNA, the CDR3 is TGCGCCAGCAGCTTGGATACGAAGGGGAGCGTTAATGAGCAGTTCTTC. Translation: CASSLDTKGSVNEQFF.